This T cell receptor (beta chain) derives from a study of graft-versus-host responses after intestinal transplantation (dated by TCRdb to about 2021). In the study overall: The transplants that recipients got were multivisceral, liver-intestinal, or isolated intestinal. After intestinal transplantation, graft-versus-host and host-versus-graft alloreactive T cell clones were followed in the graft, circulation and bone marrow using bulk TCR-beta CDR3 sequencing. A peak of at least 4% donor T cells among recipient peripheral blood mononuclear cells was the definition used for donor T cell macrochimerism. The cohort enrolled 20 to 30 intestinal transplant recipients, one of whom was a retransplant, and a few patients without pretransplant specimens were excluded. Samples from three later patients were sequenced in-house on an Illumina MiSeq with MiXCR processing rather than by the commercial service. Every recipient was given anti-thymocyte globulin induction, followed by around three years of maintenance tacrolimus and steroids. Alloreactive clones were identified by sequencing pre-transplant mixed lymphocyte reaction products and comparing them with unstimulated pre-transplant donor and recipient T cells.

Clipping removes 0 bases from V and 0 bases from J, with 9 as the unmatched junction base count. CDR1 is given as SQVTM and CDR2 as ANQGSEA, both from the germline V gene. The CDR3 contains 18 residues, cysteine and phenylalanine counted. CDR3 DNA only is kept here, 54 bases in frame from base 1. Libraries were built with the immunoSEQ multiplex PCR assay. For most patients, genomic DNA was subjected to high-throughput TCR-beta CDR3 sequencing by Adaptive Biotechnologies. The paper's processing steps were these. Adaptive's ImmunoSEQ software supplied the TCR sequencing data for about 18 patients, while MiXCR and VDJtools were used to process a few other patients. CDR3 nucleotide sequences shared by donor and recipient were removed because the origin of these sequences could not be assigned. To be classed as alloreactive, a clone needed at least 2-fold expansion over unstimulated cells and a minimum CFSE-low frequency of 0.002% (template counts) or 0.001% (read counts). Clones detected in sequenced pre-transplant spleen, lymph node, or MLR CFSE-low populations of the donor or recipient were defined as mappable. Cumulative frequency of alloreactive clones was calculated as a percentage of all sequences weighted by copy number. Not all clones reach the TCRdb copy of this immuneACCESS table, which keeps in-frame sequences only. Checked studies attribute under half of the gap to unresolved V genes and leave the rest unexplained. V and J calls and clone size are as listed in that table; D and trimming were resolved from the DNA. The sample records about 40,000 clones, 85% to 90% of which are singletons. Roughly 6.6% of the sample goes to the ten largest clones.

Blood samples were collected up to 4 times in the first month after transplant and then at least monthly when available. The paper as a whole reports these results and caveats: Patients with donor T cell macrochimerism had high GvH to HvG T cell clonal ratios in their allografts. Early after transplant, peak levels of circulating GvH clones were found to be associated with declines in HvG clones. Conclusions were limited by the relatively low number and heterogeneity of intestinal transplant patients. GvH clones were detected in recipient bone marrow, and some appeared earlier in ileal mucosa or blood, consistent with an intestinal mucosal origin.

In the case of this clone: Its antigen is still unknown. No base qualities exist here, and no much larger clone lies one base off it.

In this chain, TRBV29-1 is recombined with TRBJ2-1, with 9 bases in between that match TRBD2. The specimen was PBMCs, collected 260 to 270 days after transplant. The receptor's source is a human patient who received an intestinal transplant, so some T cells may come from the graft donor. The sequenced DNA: TGCAGCGTTGAAGAGTTAGCGGGGGAGATAAGCTCCTACAATGAGCAGTTCTTC. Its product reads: CSVEELAGEISSYNEQFF.